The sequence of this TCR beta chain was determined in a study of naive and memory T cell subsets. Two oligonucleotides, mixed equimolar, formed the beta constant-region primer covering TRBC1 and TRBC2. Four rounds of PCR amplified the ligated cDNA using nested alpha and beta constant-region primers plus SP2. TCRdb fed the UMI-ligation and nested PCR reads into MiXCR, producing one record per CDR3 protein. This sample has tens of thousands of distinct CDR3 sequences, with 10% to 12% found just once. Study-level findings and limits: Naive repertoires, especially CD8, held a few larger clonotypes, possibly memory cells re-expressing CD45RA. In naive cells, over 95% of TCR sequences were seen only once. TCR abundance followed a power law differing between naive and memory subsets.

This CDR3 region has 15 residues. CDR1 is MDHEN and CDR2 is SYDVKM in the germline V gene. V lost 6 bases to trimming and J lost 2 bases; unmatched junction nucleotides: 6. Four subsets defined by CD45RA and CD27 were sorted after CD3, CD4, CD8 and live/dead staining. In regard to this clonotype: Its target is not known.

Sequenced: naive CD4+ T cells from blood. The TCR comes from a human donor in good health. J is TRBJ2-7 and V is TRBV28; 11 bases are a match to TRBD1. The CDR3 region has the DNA TGTGCCAGCAGCCCGGTGGGACAGGGGGCCTACGAGCAGTACTTC. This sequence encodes CASSPVGQGAYEQYF.